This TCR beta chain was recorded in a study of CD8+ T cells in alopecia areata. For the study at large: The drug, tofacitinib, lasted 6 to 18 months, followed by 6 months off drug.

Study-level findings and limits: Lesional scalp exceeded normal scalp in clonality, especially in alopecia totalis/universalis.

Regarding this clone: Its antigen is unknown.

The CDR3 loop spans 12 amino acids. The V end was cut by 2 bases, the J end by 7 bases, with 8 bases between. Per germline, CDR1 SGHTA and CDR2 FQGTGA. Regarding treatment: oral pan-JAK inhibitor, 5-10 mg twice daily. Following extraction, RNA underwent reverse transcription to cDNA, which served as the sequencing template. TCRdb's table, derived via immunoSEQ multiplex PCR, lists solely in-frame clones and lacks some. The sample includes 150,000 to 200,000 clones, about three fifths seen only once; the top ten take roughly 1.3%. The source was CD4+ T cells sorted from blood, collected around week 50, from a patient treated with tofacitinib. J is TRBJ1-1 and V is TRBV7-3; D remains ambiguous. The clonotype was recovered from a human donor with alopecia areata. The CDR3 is CASSLGIGEAFF. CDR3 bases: TGTGCCAGCAGCTTAGGGATAGGTGAAGCTTTCTTT. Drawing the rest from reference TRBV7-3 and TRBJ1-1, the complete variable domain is GAGVSQTPSNKVTEKGKYVELRCDPISGHTALYWYRQSLGQGPEFLIYFQGTGAADDSGLPNDRFFAVRPEGSVSTLKIQRTERGDSAVYLCASSLGIGEAFFGQGTRLTVV.